This TCR beta chain was captured in a study of T-cell reconstitution after alpha-beta-depleted transplantation in children. Study results and limitations: After transplant, high TCRbeta diversity at day 60 in some patients arose from surviving recipient T cells and thymic progenitors. About two months after transplant, alpha-beta T cells reportedly came from several hundred expanded graft clones.

There are a few counts of this clonotype. The target antigen is unknown. This CDR3 region has 16 residues. V was pared by 6 bases and J by 7 bases, with 19 bases between. CDR1 MDHEN and CDR2 SYDVKM come from the germline V gene. Researchers prepared the TCRbeta library using unique molecular identifiers, the study reports. TCRdb re-analysed the PCR reads in MiXCR, keeping a single row per CDR3 protein. The sample contains just over 950,000 distinct CDR3 sequences, about 29% of which appear only once. Sequencing used PBMCs, mostly from graft donor cells, obtained 360 days after TCRalphabeta/CD19-depleted stem cell transplant. This TCR came from a boy in the first two years of life who had a stem cell transplant for SCID, so the T cells may come from the graft donor. V usage is TRBV28 and J usage is TRBJ1-6; weak D call: TRBD1 (6 bases). In DNA, the CDR3 is TGTGCCAGCAGCCTACCCTCAGGGGCTAAGAATTCACCCCTCCACTTT. As protein: CASSLPSGAKNSPLHF.